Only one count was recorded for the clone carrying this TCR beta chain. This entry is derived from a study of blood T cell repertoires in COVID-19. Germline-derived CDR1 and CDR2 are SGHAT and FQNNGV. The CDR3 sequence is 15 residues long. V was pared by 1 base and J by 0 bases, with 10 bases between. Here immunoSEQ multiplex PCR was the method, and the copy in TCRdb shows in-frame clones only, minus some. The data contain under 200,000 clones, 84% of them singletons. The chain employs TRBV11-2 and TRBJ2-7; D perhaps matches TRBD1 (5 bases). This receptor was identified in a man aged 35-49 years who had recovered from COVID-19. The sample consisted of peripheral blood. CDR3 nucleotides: TGTGCCAGCAGCTTAGGTCAGGGCTTCTCCTACGAGCAGTACTTC. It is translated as CASSLGQGFSYEQYF.